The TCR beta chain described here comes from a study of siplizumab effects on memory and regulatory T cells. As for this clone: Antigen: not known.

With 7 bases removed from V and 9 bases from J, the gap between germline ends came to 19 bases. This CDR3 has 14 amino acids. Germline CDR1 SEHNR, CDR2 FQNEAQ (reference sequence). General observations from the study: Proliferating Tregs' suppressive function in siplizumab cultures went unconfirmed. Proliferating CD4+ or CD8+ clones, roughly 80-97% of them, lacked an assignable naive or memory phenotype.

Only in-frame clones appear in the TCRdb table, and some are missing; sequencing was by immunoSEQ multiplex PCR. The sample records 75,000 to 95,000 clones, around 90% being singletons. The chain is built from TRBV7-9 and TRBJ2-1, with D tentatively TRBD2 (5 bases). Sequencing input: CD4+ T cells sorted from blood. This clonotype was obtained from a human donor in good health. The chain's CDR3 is CASTGSPGVSEQFF. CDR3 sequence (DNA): TGTGCCAGCACCGGATCCCCCGGGGTGTCTGAGCAGTTCTTC.